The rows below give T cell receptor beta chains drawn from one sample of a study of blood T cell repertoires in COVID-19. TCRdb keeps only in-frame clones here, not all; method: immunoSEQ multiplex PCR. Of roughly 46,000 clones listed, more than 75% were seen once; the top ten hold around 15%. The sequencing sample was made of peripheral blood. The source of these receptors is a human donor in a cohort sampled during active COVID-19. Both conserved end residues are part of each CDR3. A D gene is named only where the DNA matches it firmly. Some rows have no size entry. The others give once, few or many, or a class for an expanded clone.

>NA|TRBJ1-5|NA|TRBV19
CASSTDRNNQPQHF
TGTGCCAGTAGTACCGACAGGAACAATCAGCCCCAGCATTTT
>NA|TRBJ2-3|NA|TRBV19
CASSTLGGTDTQYF
TGTGCCAGTAGTACCCTAGGTGGCACAGATACGCAGTATTTT
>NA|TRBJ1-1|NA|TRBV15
CATSRDDRGTASEAFF
TGTGCCACCAGCAGAGACGATAGGGGCACAGCATCTGAAGCTTTCTTT
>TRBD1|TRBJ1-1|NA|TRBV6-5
CASRQGMNTEAFF
TGTGCCAGTCGACAGGGAATGAACACTGAAGCTTTCTTT
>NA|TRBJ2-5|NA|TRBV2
CASSQTSGRETQYF
TGTGCCAGCAGTCAGACTAGTGGAAGAGAGACCCAGTACTTC
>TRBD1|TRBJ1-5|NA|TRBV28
CASVPAGTGIGNQPQHF
TGTGCCAGCGTCCCCGCCGGGACAGGGATAGGCAATCAGCCCCAGCATTTT
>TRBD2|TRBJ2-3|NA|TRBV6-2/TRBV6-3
CASSYGRATDTQYF
TGTGCCAGCAGTTACGGGAGGGCCACAGATACGCAGTATTTT
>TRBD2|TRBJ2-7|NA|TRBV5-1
CASRQELAGVREEQYF
TGCGCCAGCAGGCAGGAACTAGCGGGGGTAAGAGAGGAGCAGTACTTC
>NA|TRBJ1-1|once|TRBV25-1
CASSAGGGVTEAFF
TGTGCCAGCAGTGCCGGAGGGGGGGTGACTGAAGCTTTCTTT
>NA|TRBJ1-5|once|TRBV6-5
CASSRDSNQPQHF
TGTGCCAGCAGTCGGGATAGCAATCAGCCCCAGCATTTT
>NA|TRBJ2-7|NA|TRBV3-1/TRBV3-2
CASSQGGHHEQYF
TGTGCCAGCAGCCAAGGGGGACACCATGAGCAGTACTTC
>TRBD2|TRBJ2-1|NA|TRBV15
CATSREAGGSNEQFF
TGTGCCACCAGCAGAGAGGCGGGAGGGAGCAATGAGCAGTTCTTC
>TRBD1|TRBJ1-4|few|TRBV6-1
CASSEGTGVEKLFF
TGTGCCAGCAGTGAGGGGACAGGGGTTGAAAAACTGTTTTTT
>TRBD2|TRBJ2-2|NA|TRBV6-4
CASSGSGSTTGELFF
TGTGCCAGCAGCGGTAGCGGGAGTACCACCGGGGAGCTGTTTTTT
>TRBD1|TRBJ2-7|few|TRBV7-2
CASSLGQGISYEQYF
TGTGCCAGCAGCTTAGGACAGGGCATCTCCTACGAGCAGTACTTC
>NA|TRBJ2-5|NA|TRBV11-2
CASSPLVRETQYF
TGTGCCAGCAGCCCCCTAGTGAGGGAGACCCAGTACTTC
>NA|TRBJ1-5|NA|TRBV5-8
CASSATPGSSNQPQHF
TGTGCCAGCAGCGCAACCCCAGGGTCCAGCAATCAGCCCCAGCATTTT
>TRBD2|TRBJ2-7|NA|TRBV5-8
CASSSPRKREGRYEQYF
TGTGCCAGCAGCTCACCTCGAAAGCGGGAGGGCCGCTACGAGCAGTACTTC
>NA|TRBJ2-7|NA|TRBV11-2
CASSFFGGNYEQYF
TGTGCCAGCAGCTTTTTCGGGGGTAACTACGAGCAGTACTTC
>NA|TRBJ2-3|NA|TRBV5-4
CASSSDSSGDTQYF
TGTGCCAGCAGTTCGGACAGTTCAGGAGATACGCAGTATTTT
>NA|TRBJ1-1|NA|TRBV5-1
CASSLALTGPNTEAFF
TGCGCCAGCAGCTTGGCCTTGACAGGACCTAACACTGAAGCTTTCTTT
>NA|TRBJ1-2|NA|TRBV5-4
CASSSPQGNGYTF
TGTGCCAGCAGCTCGCCGCAGGGAAATGGCTACACCTTC
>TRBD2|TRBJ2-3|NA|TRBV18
CASSLTSGGTDTQYF
TGTGCCAGCTCACTGACTAGCGGGGGTACGGATACGCAGTATTTT
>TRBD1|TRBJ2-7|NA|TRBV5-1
CASSRGQGAYEQYF
TGCGCCAGCAGCAGGGGACAGGGGGCCTACGAGCAGTACTTC
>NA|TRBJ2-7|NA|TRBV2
CASEGTETYEQYF
TGTGCCAGCGAAGGAACAGAGACCTACGAGCAGTACTTC
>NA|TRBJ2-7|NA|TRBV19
CASSISWGDTYEQYF
TGTGCCAGTAGTATCTCCTGGGGGGATACCTACGAGCAGTACTTC
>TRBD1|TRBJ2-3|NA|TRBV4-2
CASSQSSQGATSTDTQYF
TGTGCCAGCAGCCAAAGTTCTCAGGGGGCGACTAGCACAGATACGCAGTATTTT
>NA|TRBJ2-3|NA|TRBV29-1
CSVELWARQDKDTQYF
TGCAGCGTTGAATTGTGGGCCAGACAGGACAAGGATACGCAGTATTTT
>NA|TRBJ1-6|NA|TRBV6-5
CASSPNGASNSPLHF
TGTGCCAGCAGCCCCAATGGGGCGTCTAATTCACCCCTCCACTTT
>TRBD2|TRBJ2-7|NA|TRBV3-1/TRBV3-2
CASSQGGGPPGEQYF
TGTGCCAGCAGCCAAGGGGGGGGTCCTCCCGGCGAGCAGTACTTC
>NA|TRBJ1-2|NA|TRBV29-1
CSVDANNYGYTF
TGCAGCGTTGACGCGAATAACTATGGCTACACCTTC
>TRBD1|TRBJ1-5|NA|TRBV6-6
CASSSDRGREPQHF
TGTGCCAGCAGTTCGGACAGGGGGCGGGAGCCCCAGCATTTT
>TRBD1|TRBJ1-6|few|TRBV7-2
CASSPEGQAFGGSPLHF
TGTGCCAGCAGCCCAGAAGGACAGGCCTTTGGTGGTTCACCCCTCCACTTT
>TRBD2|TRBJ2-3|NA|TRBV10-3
CAISRTSGGGDTQYF
TGTGCCATCAGTCGGACTAGCGGGGGAGGGGATACGCAGTATTTT
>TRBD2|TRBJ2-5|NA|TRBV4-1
CASSQGPGLQYQETQYF
TGCGCCAGCAGCCAGGGCCCGGGACTACAATACCAAGAGACCCAGTACTTC
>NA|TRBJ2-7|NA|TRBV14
CASSRMGQSNSGEQYF
TGTGCCAGCAGCCGCATGGGGCAGAGCAACTCTGGAGAGCAGTACTTC
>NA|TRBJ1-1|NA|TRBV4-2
CASSRGLGLNTEAFF
TGTGCCAGCAGCCGAGGACTCGGGCTGAACACTGAAGCTTTCTTT
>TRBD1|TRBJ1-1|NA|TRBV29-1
CSVGGQGYEAFF
TGCAGCGTCGGGGGACAGGGCTATGAAGCTTTCTTT
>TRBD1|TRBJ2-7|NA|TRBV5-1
CASSWGTGESYEQYF
TGCGCCAGCAGCTGGGGGACAGGGGAATCCTACGAGCAGTACTTC
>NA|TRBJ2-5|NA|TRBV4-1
CASSQDIMSNQGYVETQYF
TGCGCCAGCAGCCAAGATATTATGTCGAATCAGGGGTATGTAGAGACCCAGTACTTC
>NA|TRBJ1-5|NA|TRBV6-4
CASSSGPNQPQHF
TGTGCCAGCAGTTCAGGGCCCAATCAGCCCCAGCATTTT
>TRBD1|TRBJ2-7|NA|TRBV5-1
CASSTGQVPYEQYF
TGCGCCAGCAGCACCGGACAGGTTCCATACGAGCAGTACTTC
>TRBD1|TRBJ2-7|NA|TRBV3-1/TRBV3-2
CASSYDHRGPYEQYF
TGTGCCAGCAGCTACGACCACAGGGGTCCCTACGAGCAGTACTTC
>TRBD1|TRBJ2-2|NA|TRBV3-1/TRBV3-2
CASSKQAGQGNTGELFF
TGTGCCAGCAGCAAACAAGCGGGACAGGGTAACACCGGGGAGCTGTTTTTT
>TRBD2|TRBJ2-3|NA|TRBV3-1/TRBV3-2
CASSQTPGLASTDTQYF
TGTGCCAGCAGCCAGACTCCGGGACTAGCTAGCACAGATACGCAGTATTTT